Listed below are T cell receptor beta chains from one sample, sequenced in a study of cytomegalovirus exposure and HLA in healthy donors. Sequenced by immunoSEQ multiplex PCR; TCRdb stores in-frame clones only, minus some. The table has 150,000 to 200,000 clones, more than 75% seen once. The sample consisted of PBMCs. The receptors come from a woman aged 45-65 years in good health and CMV-seronegative. The CDR3 runs from the conserved cysteine through the conserved F or W. Each record gives: D gene, clone size, J gene, V gene, CDR3 protein, CDR3 DNA. D genes are given only for firm matches. Some rows mark clone size as missing; the rest say once, few, many or name a class of expanded clone.

>.|.|TRBJ1-2|TRBV19
CASGGGSGYTF
TGTGCCAGCGGGGGTGGATCCGGCTACACCTTC
>TRBD1|once|TRBJ1-3|TRBV28
CASSFGDRGNAIYF
TGTGCCAGCAGTTTTGGGGACAGGGGAAACGCCATATATTTT
>.|.|TRBJ1-1|TRBV6-1
CASARSREFNTEAFF
TGTGCCAGCGCTAGGTCCAGGGAATTTAACACTGAAGCTTTCTTT
>.|.|TRBJ2-7|TRBV7-2
CASSPYFSYEQYF
TGTGCCAGCAGCCCCTACTTTTCCTACGAGCAGTACTTC
>TRBD1|few|TRBJ2-3|TRBV7-9
CASSLRRMTGGRSDTQYF
TGTGCCAGCAGCTTGAGGAGAATGACAGGGGGCCGGTCAGATACGCAGTATTTT
>.|few|TRBJ1-1|TRBV29-1
CSVNMGGGDTEAFF
TGCAGCGTGAACATGGGGGGAGGTGACACTGAAGCTTTCTTT
>.|.|TRBJ2-7|TRBV11-2
CASSPGFNRGEQYF
TGTGCCAGCAGCCCAGGCTTCAACCGCGGGGAGCAGTACTTC
>TRBD2|.|TRBJ2-1|TRBV5-6
CASRLGLAGGNNEQFF
TGTGCCAGCAGGTTGGGGCTAGCGGGAGGTAACAATGAGCAGTTCTTC
>.|.|TRBJ2-1|TRBV7-9
CASSYTTSYNEQFF
TGTGCCAGCAGCTATACTACATCCTACAATGAGCAGTTCTTC
>.|.|TRBJ2-2|TRBV6-4
CASRKEGGNTGELFF
TGTGCCAGCAGAAAGGAGGGTGGAAACACCGGGGAGCTGTTTTTT
>TRBD1|.|TRBJ2-1|TRBV13
CASSSLGQGWYNEQFF
TGTGCCAGCAGCTCGCTCGGACAGGGGTGGTATAATGAGCAGTTCTTC
>TRBD2|.|TRBJ2-3|TRBV13
CASSLYVRASGKSVTDTQYF
TGTGCCAGCAGCTTATATGTACGGGCTAGCGGGAAGTCGGTCACAGATACGCAGTATTTT
>.|.|TRBJ2-7|TRBV25-1
CASSESSGLPNRGEQYF
TGTGCCAGCAGTGAATCAAGTGGACTACCTAACAGGGGCGAGCAGTACTTC
>.|.|TRBJ2-7|TRBV7-2
CASSAPGRPAREQYF
TGTGCCAGCAGCGCCCCGGGGAGGCCGGCGCGGGAGCAGTACTTC
>.|.|TRBJ2-6|TRBV19
CASSIDMGVSGANVLTF
TGTGCCAGTAGTATCGATATGGGCGTCTCTGGGGCCAACGTCCTGACTTTC
>TRBD1|.|TRBJ1-4|TRBV18
CASSPSPGTGGEKLFF
TGTGCCAGCTCACCGAGCCCCGGGACAGGGGGTGAAAAACTGTTTTTT
>.|.|TRBJ2-1|TRBV9
CASSVVADILNEQFF
TGTGCCAGCAGCGTAGTTGCGGATATCCTCAATGAGCAGTTCTTC